Sequencing of this T cell receptor (beta chain) was carried out in a study of PD-1 blockade in mismatch repair-deficient tumors. About the research overall: Patients had approximately 11 mismatch repair-deficient cancer types and were previously treated and progressing. Findings and limits, study-wide: Tumor-resident clones, often absent from pretreatment blood, expanded after pembrolizumab and then contracted.

Sequencing used immunoSEQ multiplex PCR; TCRdb keeps in-frame clones, though not all of them. There are some 120,000 clones in the sample; about 83% occur only once, and roughly 4.8% lies in the top ten. A few pembrolizumab responders had their TCRs sequenced. Of note for this clone: As yet, its antigen is unknown.

J lost 6 bases, V lost 6 bases, and 9 bases had no gene match. Germline V CDR1 and CDR2: LNHDA, SQIVND (reference sequence). The CDR3 is 15 amino acids. This specimen consisted of peripheral blood, obtained roughly 13 months after starting pembrolizumab. The V and J genes are TRBV19 and TRBJ1-5; 9 nucleotides line up with TRBD1. This sequence originates from an adult with mismatch repair-deficient cancer. CDR3 sequence (DNA): TGTGCCAGTAGCAAACCCGGACAGGGGACTCAGCCCCAGCATTTT. As protein: CASSKPGQGTQPQHF.